What follows describes a single TCR beta chain. The target antigen is unknown. The data originate from a study of shared clonotypes between healthy human individuals. Study findings and constraints: Researchers sampled blood only, noting tissue repertoires likely differ.

Donors were healthy HIV-negative adults without recent acute infections or vaccinations. The CDR3 loop spans 13 amino acids. V dropped 5 bases and J dropped 8 bases, with 15 bases sitting between them. Germline assignment: CDR1 SQVTM and CDR2 ANQGSEA. Assay: immunoSEQ multiplex PCR; the TCRdb copy retains only in-frame clones and omits some. The table shows about 480,000 clones, with about four fifths occurring only once. The chain combines TRBV29-1 with TRBJ1-4, with D possibly matching TRBD1 (6 bases). This receptor was taken from a woman aged 40 to 50 in good health. Some clones in this sample may be carry-over from other donors' samples. Source material: PBMCs. The CDR3 here is CSVRDNEGEKLFF. The CDR3 DNA follows: TGCAGCGTTCGGGACAACGAGGGGGAAAAACTGTTTTTT. The full variable domain, rest sourced from reference TRBV29-1 and TRBJ1-4, is SAVISQKPSRDICQRGTSLTIQCQVDSQVTMMFWYRQQPGQSLTLIATANQGSEATYESGFVIDKFPISRPNLTFSTLTVSNMSPEDSSIYLCSVRDNEGEKLFFGSGTQLSVL.